This entry concerns a single T cell receptor beta chain. No antigen is known for it. Base qualities were left out, and no much larger clone turns up one base away. Library generation was performed with 5' RACE. Sequencing instrument: Illumina HiSeq 2500. A second PCR of about 6 to 12 cycles was run with a J-beta primer mix and a sample-barcoded 5' primer. Each TCR beta cDNA molecule received a unique molecular identifier from a template-switch 5' adaptor carrying 12 random nucleotides. At least 2.5 million CDR3-containing paired-end reads were obtained from each sample. All of the RNA was converted into first-strand cDNA using the Mint cDNA synthesis kit, with a TRBC-specific oligonucleotide serving as the primer. All cDNA was treated with uracil-DNA glycosylase and then went through a first 18-cycle PCR with the universal primers M1SS and BC2_uni_R. The authors' analysis ran thus. Each sample was normalized by randomly selecting 1 million high-quality reads, each carrying a distinct molecular identifier. Reads sharing molecular identifiers were discarded rather than binned into consensus sequences. MiTCR, set to a Q25 quality threshold and the strictest error-elimination algorithm, was used for CDR3 identification, clonotype clustering and error correction. A nonparametric unseen species model using Euler transformation provided a lower-bound estimate of total TCR beta diversity. TCRdb redid the processing of the public reads, applying fastp at Q25 and MiXCR, and retained in-frame beta chains. Rows merge per CDR3 protein into single entries with the most common DNA and genes. The V and J calls shown here were made by TCRdb, not taken from the authors' results. This sample has approximately 1,000,000 distinct CDR3 sequences in its table, and 45% of those were observed once. 15% to 20% of the sample lies in the top ten.

The donors were some 39 Caucasian individuals from Russia, aged roughly 6 to 90 years, who were systemically healthy. Each donor gave approximately 9.3 milliliters of peripheral blood, collected into EDTA-treated Vacutainer tubes. Ficoll-Paque density-gradient centrifugation was used to isolate PBMCs, with at least 6.5 million per sample. Total RNA was extracted from PBMCs with Trizol reagent, with at least 5.5 micrograms obtained per sample. The percentages of naive CD45RAhigh/CD27high T cells were determined by flow cytometry on a PBMC aliquot from every donor. The data are from a study of blood T cells in healthy people across ages (dated by TCRdb to 2013 to 2016). In the study overall: In model experiments, roughly one uniquely barcoded TCR beta cDNA molecule per two T cells was captured by template switching. To track age-related changes in TCR beta repertoire diversity, the study relied on deep sequencing normalized with unique cDNA molecular identifiers. The donors were split into four age groups: young (average about 15 years), middle-aged (39), aged (more than 55) and long-lived (roughly 88). To avoid experimental bias, donors of different ages were spread randomly across the sequencing lanes. Using the same blood draw, the study looked at two additional independent replicas of 1 million unique cDNA reads for two donors, one aged 18 to 30 and the other aged 80 or older. General study outcomes and caveats: Because profiling used bulk unsorted PBMCs, naive and antigen-experienced compartments could not be compared conclusively. Because the CMV infection status of the donors was unknown, age-related changes in expanded clonotypes may potentially have been confounded. Compared with the aged group, the long-lived group had more naive CD4+ T cells, fewer expanded clones and increased TCR diversity, a pattern suggesting age selection. As age increased, observed TCR beta diversity per million T cells dropped in a roughly linear way, and a significant reduction was already evident by age 40. Estimates of total diversity from one million sequenced T cells were regarded as lower bounds and underestimates. A strong correlation was found between observed TCR beta diversity and the percentage of naive T cells measured by flow cytometry.

Based on the germline V gene (reference sequence), the CDR1 and CDR2 sequences are LGHDT and YNNKEL. From cysteine to phenylalanine, the CDR3 is 16 amino acids long. The only DNA kept is the CDR3, 48 bases in frame from the first base. Trimming takes 1 base off V and 3 bases off J; junction bases not matched to a gene: 2. Sequencing was carried out using blood. The rearrangement joined TRBV3-1 to TRBJ2-1; TRBD1 fits 11 bases in the junction. This TCR was recovered from a woman aged 55-69 years in good health. The CDR3 region has the sequence CASSQGGTGGYNEQFF. At the DNA level, the sequence is TGTGCCAGCAGCCAAGGGGGGACAGGGGGCTACAATGAGCAGTTCTTC.